These 12 T cell receptor beta chains were all obtained from the same sample, sequenced in a study of vaccination and CD4 T cells after COVID-19. Cultured CD4+ T cells had their DNA profiled by the Oncomine TCR Beta short-read assay. TCRdb re-called the PCR reads with MiXCR, one entry per CDR3 protein. Of 5,500 to 8,000 distinct CDR3 sequences in the sample, under 55% were seen once. The treatment was: approximately 9-day PBMC culture with coronavirus spike peptide pools or control peptides (ViraFEST assay). Pre-COVID-19 pandemic sampling (2011-2018) yielded the unexposed donor's CD4+ T cells. Their cognate antigens are unknown. Source material: CD4+ T cells from blood, cultured in vitro. The receptor set was obtained from a human donor in good health.

By sample share, this clonotype is large. The rearrangement uses TRBV7-9 and TRBJ2-5; 7 positions agree with TRBD2. The J segment lost 5 bases and the V segment lost 3 bases, leaving 6 bases of the junction unmatched. The CDR3 loop spans 14 amino acids. Germline CDR1 is SEHNR and CDR2 is FQNEAQ (reference sequence). The CDR3 DNA reads TGTGCCAGCAGCTTTGCGGGGGTTCCTGAGACCCAGTACTTC. This encodes CASSFAGVPETQYF.

This clonotype has just a few counts. The chain employs TRBV6-1 and TRBJ1-1, with D unresolved. CDR1 and CDR2 (germline): MNHNS, SASEGT. Trimming left V 3 bases short and J 0 bases short, with 5 bases between. The CDR3 runs 13 residues. This CDR3 reads CASSDRMNTEAFF. Here the CDR3 DNA reads TGTGCCAGCAGTGACAGGATGAACACTGAAGCTTTCTTT.

This clonotype was detected a few times. The chain links TRBV20-1 to TRBJ2-7; D is possibly TRBD1 (5 bases). The V end lost 5 bases, the J end lost 5 bases, and 13 bases lay between the germline ends. This CDR3 region has 12 residues. CDR1 is DFQATT, CDR2 SNEGSKA, per germline (reference sequence). The CDR3 here is CSAWGQSHEQYF. CDR3 DNA: TGCAGTGCTTGGGGCCAGTCCCACGAGCAGTACTTC.

This rearrangement joins TRBV11-2 to TRBJ2-1; 9 positions agree with TRBD1. Germline V CDR1 and CDR2: SGHAT, FQNNGV. Losses at the gene ends were 2 bases for V and 10 bases for J; bases not matched to a gene: 6. CDR3 length: 14 residues. CDR3 nucleotide sequence: TGTGCCAGCAGCTTACCCGGCGGGACAGGGGAGCAGTTCTTC. Its translation: CASSLPGGTGEQFF.

This clonotype was detected a few times. This chain links TRBV28 with TRBJ1-2, with D perhaps TRBD1 (5 bases). V shed 3 bases and J shed 8 bases, with 16 bases lying between them. The germline V gene encodes CDR1 MDHEN and CDR2 SYDVKM. This CDR3 has 14 amino acids. The CDR3 reads CASSFWGFAGGYTF. CDR3 DNA: TGTGCCAGCAGTTTTTGGGGCTTCGCGGGGGGCTACACCTTC.

The sample holds a few counts of this clonotype. V gene TRBV7-2 combines with J gene TRBJ1-1, with D uncertain. In germline, CDR1 is SGHTA, CDR2 FQGNSA. V lost 4 bases to trimming and J lost 4 bases, with 10 bases between them. The CDR3 has 13 amino acids. CDR3 protein: CASSSGLSTEAFF. The DNA of the CDR3 is TGTGCCAGCAGCTCTGGGCTTAGCACTGAAGCTTTCTTT.

The chain has TRBV4-1 and TRBJ1-1; D gene uncertain. The CDR3 consists of 14 residues. Per the germline V gene, CDR1 is MGHRA and CDR2 is YSYEKL. V lost 0 bases to trimming and J lost 1 base, with 6 bases between them. The CDR3 is CASSQEEGNTEAFF. The DNA for the CDR3 is TGCGCCAGCAGCCAAGAAGAGGGGAACACTGAAGCTTTCTTT.

J is TRBJ2-1 and V is TRBV20-1, with unresolved D. V lost 3 bases and J lost 7, with 4 bases in between. Germline CDR1 reads DFQATT; CDR2 reads SNEGSKA (reference sequence). CDR3 length: 10 amino acids. Here the CDR3 DNA reads TGCAGTGCTAGGGAGAATGAGCAGTTCTTC. It yields the protein CSARENEQFF.

CDR3 DNA sequence: TGTGCCAGCAGTTACTCGGCGGGGGGCTCGGGGACTGAAGCTTTCTTT. Its protein is CASSYSAGGSGTEAFF. V and J are TRBV6-5 and TRBJ1-1; D is possibly TRBD1 (6 bases). This CDR3 is 16 amino acids long. Germline V gene sequence: CDR1 MNHEY, CDR2 SVGAGI. V lost 0 bases and J 5 bases, leaving 16 bases between the germline ends.

The chain recombines TRBV21-1 with TRBJ2-3. TRBV21-1 is a pseudogene locus. The CDR3 extends over 17 amino acids. The DNA for the CDR3 is TGTGCCAGCAGCAAAGAACGCGAGACAGCTAGCACAGATACGCAGTATTTT. This encodes CASSKERETASTDTQYF.

This clonotype was counted between two and nine times. This sequence joins TRBV7-7 and TRBJ2-7, with 7 bases fitting TRBD1. The germline V gene encodes CDR1 SSHAT and CDR2 FNYEAQ (reference sequence). Trimming removed 0 bases from V and 3 bases from J; junction bases left unmatched: 5. The CDR3 has 15 residues. CDR3 amino acids: CASSLAPGQYYEQYF. CDR3 nucleotide sequence: TGTGCCAGCAGCTTAGCTCCGGGACAGTACTACGAGCAGTACTTC.

In this sample, this clonotype turned up a few times. V is TRBV6-1 and J is TRBJ1-2; 12 bases line up with TRBD1. The CDR3 is made up of 13 amino acids. CDR1 and CDR2 (germline): MNHNS, SASEGT. Trimming took 6 bases from V and 8 from J; bases not matched to a gene: 4. The DNA for the CDR3 is TGTGCCAGCAGCGAGGGGACAGGGGGCGGCTACACCTTC. It is translated as CASSEGTGGGYTF.